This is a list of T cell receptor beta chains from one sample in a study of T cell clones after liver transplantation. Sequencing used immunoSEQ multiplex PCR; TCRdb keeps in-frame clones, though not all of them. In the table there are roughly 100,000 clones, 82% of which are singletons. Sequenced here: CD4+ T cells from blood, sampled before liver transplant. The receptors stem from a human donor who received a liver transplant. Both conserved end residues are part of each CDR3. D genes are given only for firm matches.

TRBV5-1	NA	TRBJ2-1	CASSPRGTLNEQFF
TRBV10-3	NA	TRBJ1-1	CAIAGTQNTEAFF
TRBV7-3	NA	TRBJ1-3	CASSLFSGAGNTIYF
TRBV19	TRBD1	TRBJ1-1	CASSIDADRATEAFF
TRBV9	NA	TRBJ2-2	CASSVRGDASTGELFF
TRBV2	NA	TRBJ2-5	CASSDSGNKAETQYF
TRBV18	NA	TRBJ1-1	CASSPPGGGRTEAFF
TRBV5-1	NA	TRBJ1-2	CASRLGGQTNYGYTF
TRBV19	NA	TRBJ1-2	CASSIDGVVPSYGYTF
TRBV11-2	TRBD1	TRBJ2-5	CASSLLSGQGGTQYF
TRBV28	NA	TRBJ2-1	CASTSGGTPFNEQFF
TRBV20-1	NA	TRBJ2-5	CSARVGETQYF
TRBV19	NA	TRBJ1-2	CASSPTMGGYTF
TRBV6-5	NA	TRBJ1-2	CASSYSSMAGLGGYTF
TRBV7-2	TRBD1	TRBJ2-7	CASSLAASSRQGHYEQYF